Sequencing of this T cell receptor beta chain was carried out in a study of blood T cell repertoires in COVID-19. Overall study context: T cells, B-cell-depleted T cells, or PBMCs provided the cDNA or gDNA that served as material.

Assay: immunoSEQ multiplex PCR; the TCRdb copy retains only in-frame clones and omits some. The table shows approximately 50,000 clones, with about 92% occurring only once. The CDR3 is 16 amino acids. With 5 bases clipped from V and 4 bases from J, the junction kept 8 bases outside the gene matches. The germline V gene has CDR1 SGHRS and CDR2 YFSETQ. The TCR originated in a man aged 45 to 65 with active COVID-19. The gene calls are TRBV5-1 and TRBJ2-2; the match to TRBD1 covers 10 bases. Input material: peripheral blood. The CDR3 bases are TGCGCCAGCAGGGGACCCGGGACAGGGGCCACCGGGGAGCTGTTTTTT. Its translation is CASRGPGTGATGELFF. Full variable domain (missing parts from reference TRBV5-1 and TRBJ2-2): KAGVTQTPRYLIKTRGQQVTLSCSPISGHRSVSWYQQTPGQGLQFLFEYFSETQRNKGNFPGRFSGRQFSNSRSEMNVSTLELGDSALYLCASRGPGTGATGELFFGEGSRLTVL.